This record looks at one T cell receptor beta chain sequence and its context. What it binds is not known. These data come from a study of shared clonotypes between healthy human individuals. In the study overall: A couple of female and three male donors aged 18 to 49 were enrolled.

V was pared by 0 bases and J by 6 bases, with 10 bases of the junction left unmatched. This CDR3 is 17 amino acids long. CDR1 is KGHSH, CDR2 LQKENI, per germline. The study's findings and limits: A small donor pool kept down the genetic and exposure-history diversity that was represented. Sorted-subset sequencing, rarefaction showed, was incomplete despite large depth. Naive CD4 clonotypes were shared across several donors at approximately 5.3%.

Assay used: immunoSEQ multiplex PCR; TCRdb lists only in-frame clones, some missing. The sample records over 150,000 clones, roughly 70% being singletons. The chain is built from TRBV18 and TRBJ2-3, with 9 bases lining up with TRBD2. The sequence derives from a young man in good health. The sample comprised memory CD4+ T cells sorted from blood. Subset denoted: CD45RA-negative fraction. Here the CDR3 DNA reads TGTGCCAGCTCACCACCGGTAGCGGGAGTAGGAGTGGATACGCAGTATTTT. Encoded protein: CASSPPVAGVGVDTQYF.